What follows describes a single TCR beta chain. Its antigen remains unidentified. This sample is drawn from a study of T cell repertoires in cytomegalovirus infection. Study-wide background: CMV infection plus the matching HLA type was flagged by public TCR beta signatures.

TCRdb re-called the reads through MiXCR, storing one row per CDR3 protein. The table records approximately 730,000 distinct CDR3 sequences, about 27% of them present only once. The CDR3 is 17 residues long. Germline-derived CDR1 and CDR2 are MNHNS and SASEGT. V lost 5 bases and J lost 2, with 22 bases in between. V gene TRBV6-1 combines with J gene TRBJ2-7, with D perhaps TRBD2 (7 bases). The sample in question was cultured CD8+ T cells from PBMCs, obtained from culture after CMV antigen stimulation. The receptor was derived from a human donor in good health (CMV status not recorded). Some clones in this sample may be carry-over from other donors' samples. CDR3 region: CASSLSSGGPLTYEQYF. The DNA of the CDR3 is TGTGCCAGCAGTTTATCCTCCGGGGGGCCCTTAACCTACGAGCAGTACTTC.